Each of the 3 T cell receptor beta chains below was sequenced from the same sample in a study of early stage breast cancer tumors. Data came from immunoSEQ multiplex PCR; TCRdb stores just in-frame clones and leaves some out. The table has about 53,000 clones, around nine tenths seen once. Sequenced input: blood. These receptors were collected from a person aged 65 to 85 with breast cancer.

This sequence joins TRBV28 and TRBJ1-4, with TRBD1 matching 7 bases. From germline, CDR1 is MDHEN and CDR2 SYDVKM. The ends lost 5 bases at V and 5 bases at J; junction bases unmatched: 8. CDR3 length equals 15 residues. The CDR3 loop is CASSVPGTVNEKLFF. CDR3 DNA sequence: TGTGCCAGCAGTGTCCCCGGGACAGTGAATGAAAAACTGTTTTTT.

The chain joins TRBV29-1 to TRBJ2-7; D perhaps matches TRBD2 (5 bases). The ends were cut back, 2 bases at V and 6 bases at J, with 14 bases in the middle. The CDR3 runs to 13 residues. Per germline, CDR1 SQVTM and CDR2 ANQGSEA. For the CDR3, the DNA is TGCAGCGTTGAAAGTCGGCCCGGGGTCGAGCAGTACTTC. This encodes CSVESRPGVEQYF.

The chain carries TRBV6-1 and TRBJ1-4, with D unclear. The CDR3 contains 16 residues. Germline CDR1 MNHNS, CDR2 SASEGT. V shed 2 bases and J shed 8 bases, with 18 bases lying between them. The CDR3 sequence: CASSEHRMESGEKLFF. In DNA form, the CDR3 reads TGTGCCAGCAGTGAACATCGTATGGAGAGTGGGGAAAAACTGTTTTTT.